Listed below are T cell receptor beta chains from one sample, sequenced in a study of identical twins. TCRdb used MiXCR to reprocess the 5' RACE reads, holding one entry per CDR3 protein. The table shows approximately 190,000 distinct CDR3 sequences, with around 15% occurring only once. This sample was shared with a second study, whose subject was T cells expressing NK-cell markers.

Specimen: CD8+ T cells sorted from blood. The receptors were sampled from a woman between 18 and 29 years old in good health. Each CDR3 is given with its conserved first and last residue. The D gene is left open where the match is weak. Clone size is not always given. Where it is, it says once, few, many or a class for expanded clones.

TRBV7-6	-	few	TRBJ1-1	TGTGCCAGCAGCTCCCGGCCTAAGGTTGGAGCTTTCTTT	CASSSRPKVGAFF
TRBV15	TRBD2	-	TRBJ2-3	TGTGCCACCAGCAGCAGGGTCACAGCGGGAGAAGGAGGCACAGATACGCAGTATTTT	CATSSRVTAGEGGTDTQYF
TRBV5-6	-	-	TRBJ2-7	TGTGCCAGCAGCCTCGACGTAGACAGATACGAGCAGTACTTC	CASSLDVDRYEQYF
TRBV11-2	-	-	TRBJ2-3	TGTGCCAGCACCCCCGGGGGCTGGGGAGATACGCAGTATTTT	CASTPGGWGDTQYF
TRBV9	-	few	TRBJ1-3	TGTGCCAGCAGCGTAGTTGGGGGCGCAGGGGGAAACACCATATATTTT	CASSVVGGAGGNTIYF
TRBV13	TRBD1	-	TRBJ1-2	TGTGCCAGCAGCTTAGGCCACAGGGGGAACTATGGCTACACCTTC	CASSLGHRGNYGYTF
TRBV5-1	TRBD2	few	TRBJ2-3	TGCGCCAGCAGCTTGGCCGGTCGGGGGGGTAGCACAGATACGCAGTATTTT	CASSLAGRGGSTDTQYF
TRBV7-9	-	-	TRBJ2-7	TGTGCCAGCAGCTTCCCCGGTTCGGTTGAGCAGTACTTC	CASSFPGSVEQYF
TRBV7-9	TRBD2	-	TRBJ2-5	TGTGCCAGCAGCTTAGATACGGGGGGGCAAGAGACCCAGTACTTC	CASSLDTGGQETQYF
TRBV29-1	-	-	TRBJ2-5	TGCAGCGTTGAGGTGGGGGCCGTCCAGGAGACCCAGTACTTC	CSVEVGAVQETQYF
TRBV3-1	-	-	TRBJ2-5	TGTGCCATCGATCGTGGGGGAGAGACCCAGTACTTC	CAIDRGGETQYF
TRBV7-2	TRBD2	-	TRBJ2-7	TGTGCCAGCAGCTTAGGAGTCGGGAGGGCCGGGGAGCAGTACTTC	CASSLGVGRAGEQYF
TRBV11-3	-	-	TRBJ2-1	TGTGCCAGCAGCTTTGACCCAGCGTCCTACAATGAGCAGTTCTTC	CASSFDPASYNEQFF
TRBV7-2	-	-	TRBJ2-7	TGTGCCAGCAGCTTATTAGCGGATATCTCCTACGAGCAGTACTTC	CASSLLADISYEQYF
TRBV28	-	-	TRBJ1-1	TGTGCCAGCACCTACGGGGGGGTCACTGAAGCTTTCTTT	CASTYGGVTEAFF
TRBV9	-	few	TRBJ1-1	TGTGCCAGCAGCGAGCGGGTGAACACTGAAGCTTTCTTT	CASSERVNTEAFF
TRBV9	-	-	TRBJ2-7	TGTGCCAGCAGCGTAAGCGGGCTCTCCTACGAGCAGTACTTC	CASSVSGLSYEQYF
TRBV5-6	-	-	TRBJ1-5	TGTGCCAGCAGCTTAAGTGGGCAGCCCCAGCATTTT	CASSLSGQPQHF